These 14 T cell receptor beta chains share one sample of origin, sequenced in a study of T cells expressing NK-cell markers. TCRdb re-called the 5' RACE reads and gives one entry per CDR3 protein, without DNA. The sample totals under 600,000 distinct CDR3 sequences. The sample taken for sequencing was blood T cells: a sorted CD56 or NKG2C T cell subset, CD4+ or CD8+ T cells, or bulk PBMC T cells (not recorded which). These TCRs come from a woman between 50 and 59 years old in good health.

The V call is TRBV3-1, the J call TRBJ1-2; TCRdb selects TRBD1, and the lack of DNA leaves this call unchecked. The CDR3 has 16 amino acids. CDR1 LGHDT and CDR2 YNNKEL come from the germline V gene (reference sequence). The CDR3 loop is CASSLRTGDANYGYTF.

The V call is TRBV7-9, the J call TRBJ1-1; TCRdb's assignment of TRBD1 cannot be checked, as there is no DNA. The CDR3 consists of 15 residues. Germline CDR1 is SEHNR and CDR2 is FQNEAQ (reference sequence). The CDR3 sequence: CASSAYGTPNTEAFF.

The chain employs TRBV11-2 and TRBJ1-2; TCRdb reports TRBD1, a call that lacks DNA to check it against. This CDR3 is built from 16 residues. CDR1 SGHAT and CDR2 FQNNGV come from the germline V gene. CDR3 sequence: CASSNPIRGRSRGYTF.

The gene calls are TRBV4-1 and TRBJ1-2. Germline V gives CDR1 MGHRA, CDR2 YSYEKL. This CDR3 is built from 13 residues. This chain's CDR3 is CASSQDGLSGYTF.

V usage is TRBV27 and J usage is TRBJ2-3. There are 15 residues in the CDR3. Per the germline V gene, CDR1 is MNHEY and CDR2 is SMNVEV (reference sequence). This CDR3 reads CASSAENPSTDTQYF.

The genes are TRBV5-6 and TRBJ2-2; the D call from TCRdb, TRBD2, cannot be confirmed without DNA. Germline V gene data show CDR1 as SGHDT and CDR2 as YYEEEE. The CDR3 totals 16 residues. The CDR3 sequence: CASSFPTSKGTGELFF. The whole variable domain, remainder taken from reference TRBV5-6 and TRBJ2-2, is DAGVTQSPTHLIKTRGQQVTLRCSPKSGHDTVSWYQQALGQGPQFIFQYYEEEERQRGNFPDRFSGHQFPNYSSELNVNALLLGDSALYLCASSFPTSKGTGELFFGEGSRLTVL.

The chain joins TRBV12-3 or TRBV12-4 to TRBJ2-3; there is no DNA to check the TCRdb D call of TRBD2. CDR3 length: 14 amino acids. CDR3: CASSTSLRADTQYF.

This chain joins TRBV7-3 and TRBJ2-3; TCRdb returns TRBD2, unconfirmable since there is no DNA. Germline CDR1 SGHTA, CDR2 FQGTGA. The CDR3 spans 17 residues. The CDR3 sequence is CASSPGTSGPSTDTQYF.

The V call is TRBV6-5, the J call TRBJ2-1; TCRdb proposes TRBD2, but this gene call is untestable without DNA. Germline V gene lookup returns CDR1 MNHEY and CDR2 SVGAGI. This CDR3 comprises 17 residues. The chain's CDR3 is CASSYTRSTSGIDEQFF.

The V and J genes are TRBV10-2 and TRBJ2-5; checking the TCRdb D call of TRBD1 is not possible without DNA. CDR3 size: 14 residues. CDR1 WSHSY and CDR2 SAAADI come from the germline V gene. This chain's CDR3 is CASSESGQLGTQYF.

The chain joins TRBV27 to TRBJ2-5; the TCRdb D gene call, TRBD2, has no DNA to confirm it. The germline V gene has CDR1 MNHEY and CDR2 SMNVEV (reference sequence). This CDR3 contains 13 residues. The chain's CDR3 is CASSELAAETQYF.

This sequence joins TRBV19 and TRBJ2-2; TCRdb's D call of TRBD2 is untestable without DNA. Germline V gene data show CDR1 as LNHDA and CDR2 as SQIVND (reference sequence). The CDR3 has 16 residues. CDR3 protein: CASSLTTSGSAGELFF.

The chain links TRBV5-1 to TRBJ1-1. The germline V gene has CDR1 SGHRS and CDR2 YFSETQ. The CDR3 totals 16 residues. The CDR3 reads CASSLAKPWRDTEAFF.

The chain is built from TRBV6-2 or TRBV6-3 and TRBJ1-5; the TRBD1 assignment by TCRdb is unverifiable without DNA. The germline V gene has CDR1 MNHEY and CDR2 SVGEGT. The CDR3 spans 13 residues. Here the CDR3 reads CASRDISNQPQHF.